The entry that follows covers one T cell receptor (beta chain) sequence. This entry belongs to a study of T cells in Graves' hyperthyroidism and ophthalmopathy. Germline V gives CDR1 MNHEY, CDR2 SMNVEV (reference sequence). This CDR3 contains 14 residues. V was pared by 1 base and J by 13 bases, with 17 bases between. RNA transcripts served as the template for amplifying TCR beta CDR3 regions. When the TCR CDR3 underwent first-round RT-PCR, the HTBI primer set was used. MiXCR, applied by TCRdb to the multiplex PCR reads, yields one record per CDR3 protein. Of roughly 740,000 distinct CDR3 sequences listed, 16% were seen once; the top ten hold about 8.4%.

The source of this sequence is a man younger than 30 with Graves' hyperthyroidism. V usage is TRBV27 and J usage is TRBJ2-1; maybe TRBD2 (6 bases). Sequences were obtained from blood. The CDR3 bases are TGTGCCAGCAGTTTATGGGAGGAAGGAAGAGGTCAGTTCTTC. This codes for CASSLWEEGRGQFF.